This T cell receptor beta chain derives from a study of cytomegalovirus exposure and HLA in healthy donors (dated by TCRdb to 2017 to 2019). About the investigation overall: According to a later analysis, one platform produced both the roughly 110 validation repertoires and the 550 to 800 repertoires of the first cohort. The study aimed to test whether signatures of past pathogen exposure could be identified by cataloging public T cell receptors. To predict cytomegalovirus infection status, the study brought together high-throughput TCR immunosequencing, statistical association of individual TCRs with disease status, and machine learning. A separate validation cohort of about 110 different subjects was used in addition to the 666-subject first cohort. Findings and caveats that apply to the study as a whole: A few of the identified cytomegalovirus-associated TCR beta chains were confirmed in vitro to be specific for cytomegalovirus antigens. In both the original and validation cohorts, the classifier was reported to diagnose cytomegalovirus status with high specificity and sensitivity. Of the cluster scores, approximately 95% were above 0 in a later analysis, which found that TCRs clustered in the first cohort also tended to co-occur in the 110 or so validation repertoires. Across donors, most TCR sequences were observed very rarely, whereas some public TCRs were present in many individuals. All 130 or so repertoires were used to score co-occurrence in the validation cohort in a later analysis, because that analysis had no HLA typing for the cohort. The authors suggested that the approach could potentially be generalized to other disease states and immunological phenotypes. A total of about 180 TCR beta chains were listed by the study as associated with cytomegalovirus.

V loses 2 bases, J loses 0 bases, and the germline ends lie 11 bases apart. The cysteine opens and the phenylalanine closes a CDR3 of 16 amino acids. Only the CDR3 DNA stays, 48 bases, in frame from base 1. CDR1 and CDR2, per the germline V gene, are SGHRS and YFSETQ. The donors belonged to the validation cohort of about 120 subjects, which was separate from the roughly 700-subject first cohort. Library generation was performed with the immunoSEQ multiplex PCR assay. In the original analysis: To diagnose cytomegalovirus status from the catalog of TCR beta chain sequences, a statistical classification framework was built. The clones in this table, taken by TCRdb from immuneACCESS, are in-frame only. Not every clone is retained; where verified, under half of the shortfall comes from an unresolved V gene, and the cause of the rest is unknown. Clonal size and the V and J genes are those of that table, whereas D and trimming came from the DNA. This sample comprises some 270,000 clones, approximately 83% of them detected only once. The ten biggest clones cover 1% of the sample.

Comments on this clone: Its specific antigen is unknown. Base qualities were left out, and no much larger clone turns up one base away.

The sample consisted of PBMCs. The chain is encoded by TRBV5-1 joined to TRBJ2-2; the D gene is perhaps TRBD2, from 5 matching bases. This clonotype originated in a woman in her late teens or twenties in good health and CMV-seronegative. The nucleotides read TGCGCCAGCAGCTTCGAGGGCTTCACGAACACCGGGGAGCTGTTTTTT. This gives the protein CASSFEGFTNTGELFF.